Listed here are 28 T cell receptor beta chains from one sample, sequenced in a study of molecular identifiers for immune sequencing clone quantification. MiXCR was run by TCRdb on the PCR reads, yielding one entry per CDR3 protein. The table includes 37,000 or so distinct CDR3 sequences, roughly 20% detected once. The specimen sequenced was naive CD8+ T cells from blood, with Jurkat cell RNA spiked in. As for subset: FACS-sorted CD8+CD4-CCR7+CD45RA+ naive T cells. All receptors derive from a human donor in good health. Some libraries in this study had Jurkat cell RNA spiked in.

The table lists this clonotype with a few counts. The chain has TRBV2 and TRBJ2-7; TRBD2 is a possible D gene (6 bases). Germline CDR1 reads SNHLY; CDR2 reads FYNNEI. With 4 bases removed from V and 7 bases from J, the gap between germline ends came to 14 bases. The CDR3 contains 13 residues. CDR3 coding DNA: TGTGCCAGCAGTGTCCACCCACGGGGGGAGCAGTACTTC. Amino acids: CASSVHPRGEQYF.

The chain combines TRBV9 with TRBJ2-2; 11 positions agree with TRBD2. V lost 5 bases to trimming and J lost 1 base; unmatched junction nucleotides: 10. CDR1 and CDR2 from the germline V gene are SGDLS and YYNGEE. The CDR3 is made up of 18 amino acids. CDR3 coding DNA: TGTGCCAGCAGGGGTCCCCCAGGACTAGCGGGGAACACCGGGGAGCTGTTTTTT. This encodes CASRGPPGLAGNTGELFF.

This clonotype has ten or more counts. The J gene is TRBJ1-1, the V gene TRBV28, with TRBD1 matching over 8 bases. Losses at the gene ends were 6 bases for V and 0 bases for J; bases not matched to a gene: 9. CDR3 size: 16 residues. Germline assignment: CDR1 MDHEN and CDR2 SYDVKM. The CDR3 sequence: CASSRWTGIMNTEAFF. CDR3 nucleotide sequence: TGTGCCAGCAGCCGTTGGACAGGGATAATGAACACTGAAGCTTTCTTT.

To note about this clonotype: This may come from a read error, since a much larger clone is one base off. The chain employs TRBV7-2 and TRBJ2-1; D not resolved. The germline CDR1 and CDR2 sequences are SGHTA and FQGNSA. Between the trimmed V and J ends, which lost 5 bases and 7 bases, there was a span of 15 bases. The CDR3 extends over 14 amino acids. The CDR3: CASSRILAGNEQFF. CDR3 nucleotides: TGTGCCAGCAGCCGCATCTTAGCCGGTAATGAGCAGTTCTTC.

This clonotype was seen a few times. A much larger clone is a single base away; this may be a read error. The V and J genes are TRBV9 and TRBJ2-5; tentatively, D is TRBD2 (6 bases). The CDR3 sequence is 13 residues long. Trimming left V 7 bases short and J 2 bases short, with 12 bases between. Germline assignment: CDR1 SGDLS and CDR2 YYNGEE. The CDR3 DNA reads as TGTGCCAGCGGCGACGGGGGACAAGAGACCCAGTACTTC. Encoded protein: CASGDGGQETQYF.

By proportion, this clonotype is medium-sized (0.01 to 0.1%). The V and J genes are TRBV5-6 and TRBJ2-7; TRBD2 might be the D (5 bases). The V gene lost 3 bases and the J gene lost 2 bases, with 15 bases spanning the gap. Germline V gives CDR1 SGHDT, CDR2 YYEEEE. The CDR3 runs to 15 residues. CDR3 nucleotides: TGTGCCAGCAGCTGGCCGGGTAGCGAAGCCTACGAGCAGTACTTC. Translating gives CASSWPGSEAYEQYF.

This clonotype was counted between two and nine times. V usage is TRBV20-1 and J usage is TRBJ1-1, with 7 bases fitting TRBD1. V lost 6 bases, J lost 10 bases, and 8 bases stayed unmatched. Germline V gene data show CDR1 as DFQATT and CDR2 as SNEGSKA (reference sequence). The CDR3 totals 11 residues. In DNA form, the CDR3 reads TGCAGTGCCCAAGACAGGGAGGGAGCTTTCTTT. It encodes CSAQDREGAFF.

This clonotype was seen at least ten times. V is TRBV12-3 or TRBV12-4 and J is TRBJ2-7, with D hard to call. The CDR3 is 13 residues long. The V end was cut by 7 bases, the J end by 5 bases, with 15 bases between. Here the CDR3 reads CASTKAMLDEQYF. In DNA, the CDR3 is TGTGCCAGCACCAAAGCTATGTTAGACGAGCAGTACTTC.

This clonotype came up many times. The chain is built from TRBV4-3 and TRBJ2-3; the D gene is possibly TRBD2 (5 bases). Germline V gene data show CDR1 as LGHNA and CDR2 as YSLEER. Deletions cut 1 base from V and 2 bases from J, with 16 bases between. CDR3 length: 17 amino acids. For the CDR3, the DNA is TGCGCCAGCAGCCAAGTCGAGGCCGGGGTAAACACAGATACGCAGTATTTT. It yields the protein CASSQVEAGVNTDTQYF.

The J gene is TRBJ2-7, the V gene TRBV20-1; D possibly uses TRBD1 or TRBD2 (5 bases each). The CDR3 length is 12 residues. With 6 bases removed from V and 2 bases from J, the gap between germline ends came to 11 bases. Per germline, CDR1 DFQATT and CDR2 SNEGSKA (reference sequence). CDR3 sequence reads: CSAGDGTYEQYF. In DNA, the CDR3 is TGCAGTGCAGGGGACGGGACCTACGAGCAGTACTTC.

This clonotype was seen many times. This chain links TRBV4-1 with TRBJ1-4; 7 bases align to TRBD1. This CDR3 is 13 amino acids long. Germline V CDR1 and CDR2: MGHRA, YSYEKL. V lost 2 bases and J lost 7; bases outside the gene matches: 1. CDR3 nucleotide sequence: TGCGCCAGCAGCCAACAGGGGGTTGAAAAACTGTTTTTT. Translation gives CASSQQGVEKLFF.

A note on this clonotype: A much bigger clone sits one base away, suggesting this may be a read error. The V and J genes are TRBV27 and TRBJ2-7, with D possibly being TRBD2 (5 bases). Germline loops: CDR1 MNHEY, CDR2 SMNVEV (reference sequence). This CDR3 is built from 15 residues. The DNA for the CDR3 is TGTACCAGCAGTTTCGGTTCGGGCGGGTATTACGAGCAGTACTTC. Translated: CTSSFGSGGYYEQYF.

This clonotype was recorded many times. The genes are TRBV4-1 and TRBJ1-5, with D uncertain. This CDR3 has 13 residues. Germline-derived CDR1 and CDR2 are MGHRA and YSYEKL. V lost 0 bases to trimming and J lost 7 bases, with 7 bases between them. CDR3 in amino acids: CASSQEWSQPQHF. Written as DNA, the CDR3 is TGCGCCAGCAGCCAAGAATGGTCACAGCCCCAGCATTTT.

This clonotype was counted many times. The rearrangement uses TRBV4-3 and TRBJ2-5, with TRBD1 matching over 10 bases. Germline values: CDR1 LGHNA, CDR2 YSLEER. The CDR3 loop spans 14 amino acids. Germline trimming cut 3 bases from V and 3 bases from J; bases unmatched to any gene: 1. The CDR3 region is CASSQDRGKETQYF. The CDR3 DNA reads TGCGCCAGCAGCCAGGACAGGGGGAAAGAGACCCAGTACTTC.

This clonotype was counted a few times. The CDR3 here is CASINKRLPGELFF. DNA of the CDR3: TGTGCCAGCATTAATAAACGACTGCCCGGGGAGCTGTTTTTT. The rearrangement links TRBV6-2 or TRBV6-3 to TRBJ2-2; D not certain. The V end lost 7 bases, the J end lost 6 bases, and 15 bases lay between the germline ends. The germline V gene has CDR1 MNHEY and CDR2 SVGEGT. The CDR3 has 14 residues.

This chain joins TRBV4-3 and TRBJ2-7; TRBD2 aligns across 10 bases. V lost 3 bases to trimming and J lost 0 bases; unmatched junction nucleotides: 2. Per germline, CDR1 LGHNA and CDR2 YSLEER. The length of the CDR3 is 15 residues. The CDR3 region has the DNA TGCGCCAGCAGCCAGCTAGCGGGGGTCTCCTACGAGCAGTACTTC. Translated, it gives CASSQLAGVSYEQYF.

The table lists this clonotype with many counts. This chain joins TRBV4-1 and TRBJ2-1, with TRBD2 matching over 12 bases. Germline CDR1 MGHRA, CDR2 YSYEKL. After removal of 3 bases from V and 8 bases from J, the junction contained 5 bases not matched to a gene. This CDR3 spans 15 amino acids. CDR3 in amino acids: CASSQRLAGEYEQFF. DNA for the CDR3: TGCGCCAGCAGCCAGCGACTAGCGGGAGAATATGAGCAGTTCTTC.

The CDR3 sequence: CSARGQWGHNEQFF. Written as DNA, the CDR3 is TGCAGTGCTAGAGGACAGTGGGGGCACAATGAGCAGTTCTTC. The J gene is TRBJ2-1, the V gene TRBV20-1; D may be TRBD1 (6 bases). Trimming shortened V by 1 base and J by 5 bases, and 12 bases separated the two germline ends. The CDR3 contains 14 residues. Germline V gives CDR1 DFQATT, CDR2 SNEGSKA (reference sequence).

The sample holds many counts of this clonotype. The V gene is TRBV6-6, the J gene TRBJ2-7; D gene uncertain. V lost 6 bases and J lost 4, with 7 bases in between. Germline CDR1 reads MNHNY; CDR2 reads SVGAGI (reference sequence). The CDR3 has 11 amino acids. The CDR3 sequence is CASRTFYEQYF. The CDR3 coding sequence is TGTGCCAGCAGAACCTTTTACGAGCAGTACTTC.

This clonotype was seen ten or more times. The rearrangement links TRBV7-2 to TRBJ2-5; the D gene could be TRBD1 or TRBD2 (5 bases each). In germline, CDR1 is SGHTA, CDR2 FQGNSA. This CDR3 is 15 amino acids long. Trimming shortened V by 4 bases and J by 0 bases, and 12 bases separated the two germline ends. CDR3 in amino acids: CASSSPGTNQETQYF. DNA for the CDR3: TGTGCCAGCAGCTCGCCCGGGACGAACCAAGAGACCCAGTACTTC.

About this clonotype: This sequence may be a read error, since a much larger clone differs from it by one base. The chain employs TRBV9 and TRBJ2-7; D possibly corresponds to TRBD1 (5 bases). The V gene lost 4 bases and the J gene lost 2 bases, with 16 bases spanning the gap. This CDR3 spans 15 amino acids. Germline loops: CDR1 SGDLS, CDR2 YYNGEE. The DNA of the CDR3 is TGTGCCAGCAGCCATAGAGAAGGGGAACCCTACGAGCAGTACTTC. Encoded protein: CASSHREGEPYEQYF.

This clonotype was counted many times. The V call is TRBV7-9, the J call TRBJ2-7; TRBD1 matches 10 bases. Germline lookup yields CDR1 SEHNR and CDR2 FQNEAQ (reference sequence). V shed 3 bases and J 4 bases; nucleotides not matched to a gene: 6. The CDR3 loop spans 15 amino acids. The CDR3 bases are TGTGCCAGCAGCTTCCCCGGGACAGGGGTATACGAGCAGTACTTC. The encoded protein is CASSFPGTGVYEQYF.

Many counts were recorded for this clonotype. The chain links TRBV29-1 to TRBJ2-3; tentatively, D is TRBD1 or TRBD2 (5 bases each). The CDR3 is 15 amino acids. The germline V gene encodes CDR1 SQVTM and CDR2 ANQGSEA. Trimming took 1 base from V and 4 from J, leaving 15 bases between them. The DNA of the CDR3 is TGCAGCGTTGAAGTTAGACTATCAGGGTCAGATACGCAGTATTTT. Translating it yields CSVEVRLSGSDTQYF.

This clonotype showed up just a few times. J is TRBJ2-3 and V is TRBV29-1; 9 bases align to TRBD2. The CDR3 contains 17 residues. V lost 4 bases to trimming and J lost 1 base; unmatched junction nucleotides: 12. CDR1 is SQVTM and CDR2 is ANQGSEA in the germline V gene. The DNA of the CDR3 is TGCAGCGTTGCCCCCCGAGGGATAGCGGGAGGCACAGATACGCAGTATTTT. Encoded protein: CSVAPRGIAGGTDTQYF.

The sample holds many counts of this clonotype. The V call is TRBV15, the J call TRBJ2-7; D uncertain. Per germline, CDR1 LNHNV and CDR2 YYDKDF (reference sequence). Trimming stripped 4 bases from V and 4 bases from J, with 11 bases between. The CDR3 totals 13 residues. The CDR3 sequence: CATSKGSGYEQYF. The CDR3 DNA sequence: TGTGCCACCAGCAAAGGCTCCGGATACGAGCAGTACTTC.

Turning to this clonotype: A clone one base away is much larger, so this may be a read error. The CDR3 loop reads CASSWELSSYEQHF. CDR3 coding DNA: TGTGCCAGCAGTTGGGAGCTGAGCTCCTACGAGCAGCACTTC. The chain couples TRBV12-3 or TRBV12-4 to TRBJ2-7; tentative D call: TRBD2 (5 bases). The CDR3 runs 14 residues.

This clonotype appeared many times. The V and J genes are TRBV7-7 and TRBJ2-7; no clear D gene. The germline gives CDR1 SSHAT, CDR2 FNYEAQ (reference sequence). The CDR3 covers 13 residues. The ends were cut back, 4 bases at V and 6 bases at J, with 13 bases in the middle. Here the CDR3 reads CASSSTPSREQYF. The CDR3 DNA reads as TGTGCCAGCAGCTCCACTCCCTCCCGCGAGCAGTACTTC.

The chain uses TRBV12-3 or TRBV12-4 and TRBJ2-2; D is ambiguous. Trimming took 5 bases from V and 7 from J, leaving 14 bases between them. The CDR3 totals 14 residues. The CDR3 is CASSAARTLGELFF. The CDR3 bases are TGTGCCAGCAGTGCTGCTCGGACCCTCGGGGAGCTGTTTTTT.